One and the same sample provided the 29 T cell receptor beta chains below, sequenced in a study of blood T cell repertoires in COVID-19. Libraries were prepared by immunoSEQ multiplex PCR; TCRdb keeps only in-frame clonotypes and omits some of them. Among about 16,000 clones listed, more than 70% were seen once. The sequenced sample was peripheral blood. The receptors stem from a human donor in a cohort sampled during active COVID-19.

This clone was counted once. The chain carries TRBV5-4 and TRBJ1-2; weak D call: TRBD1 (6 bases). Trimming left V 1 base short and J 5 bases short, with 12 bases between. CDR1 SGHNT and CDR2 YYREEE come from the germline V gene (reference sequence). The CDR3 is 14 residues long. CDR3 sequence (DNA): TGTGCCAGCAGCTTGCAACAGGGTCAGTATGGCTACACCTTC. Its translation is CASSLQQGQYGYTF.

This CDR3 is CASSPRTSAGTGELFF. DNA of the CDR3: TGTGCCAGCTCACCACGGACTTCCGCGGGTACCGGGGAGCTGTTTTTT. This chain joins TRBV18 and TRBJ2-2; perhaps TRBD2 as D (5 bases). The V end was cut by 1 base, the J end by 5 bases, with 14 bases between. CDR3 length equals 16 residues. The germline V gene encodes CDR1 KGHSH and CDR2 LQKENI.

The chain employs TRBV19 and TRBJ1-5, with 8 nucleotides matching TRBD1. The CDR3 covers 15 residues. Per germline, CDR1 LNHDA and CDR2 SQIVND (reference sequence). With 4 bases clipped from V and 2 bases from J, the junction kept 4 bases outside the gene matches. The CDR3: CASSRLGQGNQPQHF. The CDR3 DNA reads TGTGCCAGTAGTAGGTTGGGACAGGGCAATCAGCCCCAGCATTTT.

V gene TRBV5-1 combines with J gene TRBJ2-2; D gene ambiguous. V gave up 1 base and J gave up 6 bases, with 7 bases separating them. Germline V gives CDR1 SGHRS, CDR2 YFSETQ. This CDR3 comprises 13 residues. The CDR3 DNA follows: TGCGCCAGCAGCTTGAAGCATCCCGGGGAGCTGTTTTTT. It is translated as CASSLKHPGELFF.

This clone was picked up one time. The CDR3: CASSELRMSEQFF. The CDR3 DNA follows: TGCGCCAGCAGTGAGCTACGCATGAGTGAGCAGTTCTTC. The chain is built from TRBV10-1 and TRBJ2-1, with no clear D. The germline V gene has CDR1 WNHNN and CDR2 SYGVQD (reference sequence). The CDR3 runs to 13 residues. Trimming left V 2 bases short and J 9 bases short, with 11 bases between.

V and J are TRBV10-2 and TRBJ1-1, with TRBD1 matching over 8 bases. The germline V gene has CDR1 WSHSY and CDR2 SAAADI. The CDR3 is 12 amino acids. The J segment lost 10 bases and the V segment lost 5 bases, leaving 6 bases of the junction unmatched. The CDR3 here is CASSTPTGGAFF. The CDR3 DNA reads as TGCGCCAGCAGTACCCCCACAGGGGGAGCTTTCTTT.

V usage is TRBV5-1 and J usage is TRBJ1-6; D is unresolved. V was trimmed by 3 bases and J by 8 bases, leaving 12 bases between them. Germline CDR1 and CDR2: SGHRS and YFSETQ. CDR3 length: 14 amino acids. The CDR3 coding sequence is TGCGCCAGCAGCTCCCGGGCAGCGGATTCACCCCTCCACTTT. Amino acids: CASSSRAADSPLHF.

The chain couples TRBV4-1 to TRBJ1-3; possibly TRBD1 for D (6 bases). Between the trimmed V and J ends, which lost 1 base and 4 bases, there was a span of 11 bases. CDR1 and CDR2 (germline): MGHRA, YSYEKL. The CDR3 runs to 15 residues. The chain's CDR3 is CASSQAHRVGNTIYF. DNA of the CDR3: TGCGCCAGCAGCCAAGCCCACAGGGTCGGAAACACCATATATTTT.

The CDR3, as DNA: TGTGCCAGCTCAACCGATCTAGCGGGGGGATCAGATACGCAGTATTTT. Protein sequence: CASSTDLAGGSDTQYF. This chain joins TRBV18 and TRBJ2-3; 11 nucleotides agree with TRBD2. Per the germline V gene, CDR1 is KGHSH and CDR2 is LQKENI. The CDR3 has 16 amino acids. J gave up 4 bases and V 5 bases, and 8 bases lay outside the gene matches.

The V call is TRBV6-5, the J call TRBJ1-1; D is undetermined. With 8 bases removed from V and 1 base from J, the gap between germline ends came to 14 bases. Germline-derived CDR1 and CDR2 are MNHEY and SVGAGI. This CDR3 spans 14 amino acids. The CDR3 protein is CASPLGGPNTEAFF. CDR3 coding DNA: TGTGCCAGCCCGCTGGGAGGGCCGAACACTGAAGCTTTCTTT.

This clone has only one observation. This chain joins TRBV7-2 and TRBJ2-1; D might be TRBD2 (7 bases). CDR1 is SGHTA and CDR2 is FQGNSA in the germline V gene. CDR3 length: 12 amino acids. The germline V and J ends were trimmed by 6 bases and 12 bases, with 15 bases remaining between them. The CDR3 DNA follows: TGTGCCAGCAGGGTCCCGGGGGGCCTGCAGTTCTTC. Translating it yields CASRVPGGLQFF.

This chain links TRBV7-2 with TRBJ2-7; D is unresolved. Trimming stripped 4 bases from V and 2 bases from J, with 3 bases between. The CDR3 covers 11 residues. Germline values: CDR1 SGHTA, CDR2 FQGNSA. The CDR3 DNA is TGTGCCAGCAGCTCAGCCTACGAGCAGTACTTC. It encodes CASSSAYEQYF.

This clone was seen a handful of times. The genes are TRBV4-1 and TRBJ2-2; perhaps TRBD1 as D (5 bases). CDR3 length: 14 amino acids. Germline V gene lookup returns CDR1 MGHRA and CDR2 YSYEKL. Trimming shortened V by 1 base and J by 7 bases, and 10 bases separated the two germline ends. CDR3 sequence reads: CASSQGPDSGELFF. In nucleotides, the CDR3 is TGCGCCAGCAGCCAAGGCCCCGACAGCGGGGAGCTGTTTTTT.

The J gene is TRBJ1-4, the V gene TRBV19, with 9 nucleotides matching TRBD1. Germline CDR1 LNHDA, CDR2 SQIVND (reference sequence). The CDR3 extends over 19 amino acids. The trim removed 6 bases at V and 7 bases at J, leaving 21 bases unmatched. This chain's CDR3 is CASRPNFGQGIGGIEKLFF. The DNA of the CDR3 is TGTGCCAGTAGGCCGAATTTCGGACAGGGGATAGGGGGAATTGAAAAACTGTTTTTT.

The genes are TRBV29-1 and TRBJ1-1; D possibly corresponds to TRBD1 (5 bases). V lost 3 bases, J lost 0 bases, and 8 bases lay in between. The CDR3 is 13 residues long. The germline gives CDR1 SQVTM, CDR2 ANQGSEA. The CDR3 protein is CSVEEGMNTEAFF. The DNA for the CDR3 is TGCAGCGTTGAGGAGGGGATGAACACTGAAGCTTTCTTT.

CDR3 coding DNA: TGTGCCAGCAGCTCCCAGGGGGGCCTACGGGAGGGCTATGGCTACACCTTC. Translated: CASSSQGGLREGYGYTF. The V call is TRBV5-4, the J call TRBJ1-2, with 7 positions matching TRBD1. Trimming cost V 3 bases and J 4 bases; bases outside gene matches: 15. CDR1 is SGHNT and CDR2 is YYREEE in the germline V gene (reference sequence). There are 17 residues in the CDR3.

The chain employs TRBV7-2 and TRBJ2-5, with a weak D call TRBD2 (5 bases). Germline CDR1 and CDR2: SGHTA and FQGNSA. The V and J ends lost 3 bases and 5 bases respectively, with 10 bases between them. The CDR3 contains 13 residues. CDR3 nucleotide sequence: TGTGCCAGCAGCTTTACTAGGGTGGAGACCCAGTACTTC. Encoded protein: CASSFTRVETQYF.

The gene calls are TRBV4-1 and TRBJ1-4; 7 nucleotides line up with TRBD1. V trimming: 3 bases; J trimming: 6 bases; junction bases outside the gene matches: 7. CDR1 and CDR2 (germline): MGHRA, YSYEKL. This CDR3 has 15 amino acids. Written as DNA, the CDR3 is TGCGCCAGCAGCCAGGACCCCAGGGGGGATGAAAAACTGTTTTTT. Its protein is CASSQDPRGDEKLFF.

The chain joins TRBV28 to TRBJ1-6; D may be TRBD1 (6 bases). CDR1 is MDHEN and CDR2 is SYDVKM in the germline V gene. V was cut by 9 bases and J by 11 bases, with 17 bases left in between. The CDR3 has 13 residues. The CDR3: CASLDRWMTPLHF. CDR3 nucleotides: TGTGCCAGTCTCGACAGGTGGATGACACCCCTCCACTTT.

This rearrangement joins TRBV19 to TRBJ2-1, with 11 bases identical to TRBD2. The V gene end was trimmed by 5 bases and the J gene end by 5 bases; junction bases not matched to a gene: 5. Germline V gene lookup returns CDR1 LNHDA and CDR2 SQIVND (reference sequence). There are 15 residues in the CDR3. The CDR3 nucleotides are TGTGCCAGTAGTCCCCTAGCGGGGGGCCACAATGAGCAGTTCTTC. Translating it yields CASSPLAGGHNEQFF.

The CDR3 reads CASSYDGAWGLNYGYTF. The CDR3 DNA is TGTGCCAGCAGCTACGATGGAGCGTGGGGACTTAACTATGGCTACACCTTC. This sequence joins TRBV5-5 and TRBJ1-2; weak D call: TRBD1 (5 bases). The ends were cut back, 3 bases at V and 1 base at J, with 19 bases in the middle. There are 17 residues in the CDR3. Germline V CDR1 and CDR2: SGHKS, YYEKEE (reference sequence).

The gene calls are TRBV5-1 and TRBJ2-3, with 8 positions matching TRBD1. The CDR3 is 15 amino acids. Germline CDR1 is SGHRS and CDR2 is YFSETQ. Trimming at V came to 0 bases and at J to 2 bases, leaving 2 bases not matched to a gene. The CDR3 nucleotides read TGCGCCAGCAGCTTGGAGGGACAGGCCACAGATACGCAGTATTTT. Protein product: CASSLEGQATDTQYF.

In DNA form, the CDR3 reads TGCGCCAGCAGTGAGACCGCGCCCGGGACAGGGAGATACAATGAGCAGTTCTTC. Encoded protein: CASSETAPGTGRYNEQFF. This chain links TRBV10-2 with TRBJ2-1, with 9 bases that match TRBD1. The junction had 12 bases not matched to a gene; V was cut back by 2 bases and J by 4 bases. This CDR3 spans 18 amino acids. CDR1 is WSHSY, CDR2 SAAADI, per germline.

This clone came up a few times. This sequence joins TRBV19 and TRBJ2-5, with TRBD2 identical over 7 bases. V lost 5 bases to trimming and J lost 2 bases; unmatched junction nucleotides: 17. The germline CDR1 and CDR2 sequences are LNHDA and SQIVND (reference sequence). CDR3 length equals 18 residues. CDR3 sequence: CASSPSTGGPPRQETQYF. The CDR3 coding sequence is TGTGCCAGTAGTCCCTCAACGGGGGGTCCCCCCCGACAAGAGACCCAGTACTTC.

The genes are TRBV28 and TRBJ1-1; no clear D. The CDR3 sequence is 16 residues long. Trimming shortened V by 3 bases and J by 1 base, and 15 bases separated the two germline ends. CDR1 MDHEN and CDR2 SYDVKM come from the germline V gene. The DNA of the CDR3 is TGTGCCAGCAGTTTCACCGGGTTCCCGACGAACACTGAAGCTTTCTTT. Its translation: CASSFTGFPTNTEAFF.

Concerning this clone: At one end the junction does not follow the germline gene, possibly because of a read error. The chain has TRBV30 and TRBJ2-5; 7 bases map to TRBD2. In germline, CDR1 is GTSNPN, CDR2 SVGIG (reference sequence). This CDR3 spans 16 amino acids. The CDR3 spells CAWSPPGRFTQEAQYF. As DNA, the CDR3 is TGTGCCTGGAGTCCCCCCGGGAGGTTTACCCAAGAGGCCCAGTACTTC.

V is TRBV2 and J is TRBJ2-7; 8 bases are a match to TRBD1. The CDR3 is 15 residues long. The ends lost 4 bases at V and 0 bases at J; junction bases unmatched: 5. Germline CDR1 is SNHLY and CDR2 is FYNNEI. CDR3 loop: CASSGGQVSSYEQYF. The DNA for the CDR3 is TGTGCCAGCAGTGGGGGACAGGTGAGCTCCTACGAGCAGTACTTC.

This chain links TRBV28 with TRBJ2-3, with D perhaps TRBD2 (7 bases). V gave up 0 bases and J gave up 2 bases, with 12 bases separating them. CDR3 size: 16 residues. Germline V gene data show CDR1 as MDHEN and CDR2 as SYDVKM. Here the CDR3 reads CASSLWGGRNTDTQYF. In nucleotides, the CDR3 is TGTGCCAGCAGTTTATGGGGGGGGCGGAACACAGATACGCAGTATTTT.

About this clone: One end of the junction does not line up with germline, which may come from a read error. In nucleotides, the CDR3 is TGTGCCAGCAGATTATCCGGGACAGGGCCTTTCGCTTCCTACGAGCAGTACTTC. Translating it yields CASRLSGTGPFASYEQYF. This chain connects TRBV28 to TRBJ2-7; 9 bases map to TRBD1. This CDR3 region has 18 residues. Germline CDR1 MDHEN, CDR2 SYDVKM.